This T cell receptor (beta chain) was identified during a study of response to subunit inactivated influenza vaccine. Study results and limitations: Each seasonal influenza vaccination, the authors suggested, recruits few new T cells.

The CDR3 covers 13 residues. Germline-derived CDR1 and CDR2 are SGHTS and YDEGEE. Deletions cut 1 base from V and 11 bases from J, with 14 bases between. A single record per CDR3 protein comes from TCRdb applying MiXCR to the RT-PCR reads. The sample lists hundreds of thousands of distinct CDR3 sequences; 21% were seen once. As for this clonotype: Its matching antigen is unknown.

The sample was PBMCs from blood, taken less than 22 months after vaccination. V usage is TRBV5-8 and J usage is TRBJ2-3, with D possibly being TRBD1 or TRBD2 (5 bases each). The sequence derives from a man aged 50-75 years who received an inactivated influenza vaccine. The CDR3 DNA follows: TGTGCCAGCAGCTTGCTTGTGGGGGTCAGGCAGTATTTT. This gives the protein CASSLLVGVRQYF.